This entry is about one TCR beta chain. Its antigen target is currently unknown. No much larger clone is present one base from it, and per-base qualities are unavailable. The data stem from a study of CD8+ T cells in alopecia areata listed by TCRdb under 2018. Regarding the study in general: Treated patients were enrolled in an open-label pilot trial of oral tofacitinib, 5 to 10 mg twice daily, for moderate-to-severe alopecia areata. Tofacitinib was administered for 6 to 18 months, and 6 months of follow-up off drug were then conducted to assess delayed response and recurrence. Scalp tissue and sorted CD4+ and CD8+ peripheral blood T cells from patchy and totalis/universalis alopecia areata patients and from healthy controls were covered by human TCRbeta sequencing. Biopsies were taken from tofacitinib-treated patients at baseline and again at 4 and 24 weeks into treatment, and several of those patients also had a later scalp biopsy. Scalp clonality was compared among normal scalp (n=4), patchy alopecia areata scalp (n=8), and alopecia totalis/universalis scalp (n=8). RNA was obtained with the PAXgene miRNA kit for fixed scalp, the miRNeasy kit for PBMCs, and the RNeasy kit for mouse skin. In both human patients and the C3H/HeJ mouse model, the study applied high-throughput TCRbeta sequencing to look at T cell clonal expansion in alopecia areata. immunoSEQ multiplex PCR using 35 Vbeta forward primers and 13 Jbeta reverse primers was used to amplify TCRbeta CDR3 regions. The full study reports these points: Compared with normal scalp, lesional scalp had higher clonality and more expanded CD8+ clones, particularly in alopecia totalis/universalis, a pattern that suggests antigenic drive. Scalp TCR repertoire analysis is complicated because resident alphabeta T cells in normal human skin are also sequenced, whereas mouse skin is dominated by gammadelta T cells. TCR sequences shared between patients were less clear than in mice, possibly partly because of HLA diversity in the patient population.

Germline trimming amounts to 5 bases on V and 4 bases on J, with 12 as the count of junction bases outside the gene matches. Reading from cysteine to phenylalanine, the CDR3 counts 17 amino acids. The read is trimmed to its CDR3 DNA, 51 bases read in frame from base 1. CDR1 and CDR2, looked up from the germline V gene, are SNHLY and FYNNEI. The method behind the library was the immunoSEQ multiplex PCR assay. RNA was extracted from all samples and reverse transcribed into cDNA as template for TCR sequencing. SuperScript III was used for first-strand cDNA synthesis, primed with a 2:1 mix of oligo-dT and random hexamers. A synthetic immune receptor repertoire was used to gauge amplification bias, and whatever bias remained was removed computationally. Turning to the authors' computational methods: Raw reads were preprocessed to remove errors, and CDR3 was defined by IMGT conventions from the conserved cysteine to phenylalanine. To get clonality, Shannon entropy was normalized by log2 of the number of productive unique TCRs and the result was subtracted from 1. Whether scalp clones were CD4 or CD8 was inferred by matching scalp TCRbeta sequences against CD4 and CD8 repertoires sorted from blood. TCRdb retrieved this table from immuneACCESS and kept in-frame rearrangements only. Not all clones are present; in checked studies, unresolved V genes account for under half, and no reason is known for the remainder. V and J calls and clone size are given by that table; D and trimming were obtained from the DNA. The sample includes about 140,000 clones, with roughly 46% observed a single time. The biggest ten clones account for roughly 0.92% of the sample.

This specimen's time point label, per the study, means: baseline before oral tofacitinib. From alopecia areata patients, peripheral blood was collected along with lesional scalp punch biopsies. PBMCs were isolated by density centrifugation and stained for CD3, CD4 and CD8, after which CD4+ and CD8+ T cells were sorted on a FACSAria. The sequence derives from a human donor with alopecia areata. The chain is encoded by TRBV2 joined to TRBJ2-1, and 9 junctional nucleotides match TRBD1. This specimen was CD4+ T cells sorted from blood, taken at week 0. The DNA sequence is TGTGCCAGCAGTCGAAGAGCGGCGGGACAGGGTTACAATGAGCAGTTCTTC. This is translated as CASSRRAAGQGYNEQFF.